These T cell receptor beta chains were read from a single sample in a study of T cell responses to AZD1222 COVID-19 vaccine. Method: immunoSEQ multiplex PCR; TCRdb's copy keeps in-frame clones and lacks some. The table records 100,000 or so clones, roughly 85% of them present only once. This specimen was peripheral blood, taken on day 0 of AZD1222 vaccination. The source of these receptors is an adult in good health. Each CDR3 is given with its conserved first and last residue. A D gene is named only where the DNA matches it firmly. Some rows mark clone size as missing; the rest say once, few, many or name a class of expanded clone.

d_call clone_size j_call v_call cdr3_nt cdr3_aa
TRBD1 once TRBJ1-1 TRBV24-1 TGTGCCACCAGTGATGGACAGGGCCCCAACACTGAAGCTTTCTTT CATSDGQGPNTEAFF
NA NA TRBJ1-2 TRBV27 TGTGCCAGCAGTTTAAGGGTCACGTCTCGAGGCTACACCTTC CASSLRVTSRGYTF
NA few TRBJ1-1 TRBV6-5 TGTGCCAGCAGTTCCAAAGTGGAACGGGCTGAAGCTTTCTTT CASSSKVERAEAFF
TRBD2 NA TRBJ2-7 TRBV5-6 TGTGCCAGCAGCTCCGAGACTAGCGTCTCCTACGAGCAGTACTTC CASSSETSVSYEQYF
NA NA TRBJ1-2 TRBV27 TGTGCCAGCAGTTTGAACGGGAACTATGGCTACACCTTC CASSLNGNYGYTF
NA NA TRBJ2-3 TRBV4-3 TGCGCCAGCAGCCAAGAGACGGGACGGCACACAGATACGCAGTATTTT CASSQETGRHTDTQYF
NA NA TRBJ2-5 TRBV5-1 TGCGCCAGCAGCCCCCACCTCGCGGAGACCCAGTACTTC CASSPHLAETQYF
NA once TRBJ1-4 TRBV30 TGTGCCTGGAGTAGGGGGAATTCGAATGAAAAACTGTTTTTT CAWSRGNSNEKLFF
NA many TRBJ2-7 TRBV29-1 TGCAGCGTTGACGGGGTCGAGGGGGCCTACGAGCAGTACTTC CSVDGVEGAYEQYF
NA NA TRBJ2-5 TRBV2 TGTGCCAGCAGTGAAGCGGTAAACCAAGAGACCCAGTACTTC CASSEAVNQETQYF
TRBD2 NA TRBJ2-1 TRBV11-2 TGTGCCAGCAGCAATACGACTAGCGGGAGAAGGTACAATGAGCAGTTCTTC CASSNTTSGRRYNEQFF
NA NA TRBJ2-1 TRBV11-3 TGTGCCAGCAGCTTAGCACAGGGTGGGTCCATCACCTACAATGAGCAGTTCTTC CASSLAQGGSITYNEQFF
TRBD1 NA TRBJ2-3 TRBV10-1 TGCGCCAGCAGAAACTCCGGGACAGGTTCCGATACGCAGTATTTT CASRNSGTGSDTQYF
TRBD1 NA TRBJ1-6 TRBV6-6 TGTGCCAGCACCAACCCGATGGACAGGGAAGGTTCACCCCTCCACTTT CASTNPMDREGSPLHF
NA NA TRBJ2-1 TRBV28 TGTGCCAGCAGCGGGACCCTTTCGCATGAGCAGTTCTTC CASSGTLSHEQFF
NA NA TRBJ1-2 TRBV6-5 TGTGCCAGCACCCGCGGGCAGTGGTATGGCTACACCTTC CASTRGQWYGYTF
NA NA TRBJ2-5 TRBV18 TGTGCCAGCTCACCAAGGAGCGGACTTAAAGAGACCCAGTACTTC CASSPRSGLKETQYF
NA NA TRBJ2-4 TRBV3-1/TRBV3-2 TGTGCCAGCAGCCAAGAGGGCTTAGCCAAAAACATTCAGTACTTC CASSQEGLAKNIQYF